This entry lists 19 T cell receptor beta chains sequenced from one sample in a study of graft-versus-host responses after intestinal transplantation. Assay used: immunoSEQ multiplex PCR; TCRdb lists only in-frame clones, some missing. This table holds under 100,000 clones, approximately 94% found once. No antigens are known for them. The specimen comprised unstimulated CD4+ T cells sorted from spleen or lymph node cells, sampled before transplant. The receptors here all came from a human donor who was the organ donor for an intestinal transplant.

V is TRBV11-3 and J is TRBJ2-2; D remains ambiguous. Germline values: CDR1 SGHNT, CDR2 YENEEA. The CDR3 has 14 residues. V was cut by 7 bases and J by 1 base, with 10 bases left in between. CDR3 sequence (DNA): TGTGCCAGCAAGGTGCAGGTGAACACCGGGGAGCTGTTTTTT. Amino acid sequence: CASKVQVNTGELFF.

J is TRBJ2-7 and V is TRBV28; D ambiguous. Per germline, CDR1 MDHEN and CDR2 SYDVKM. V dropped 2 bases and J dropped 2 bases, with 16 bases sitting between them. The CDR3 runs to 16 residues. The DNA of the CDR3 is TGTGCCAGCAGTTTAGTCGGGTCCGGAGCAGCCTACGAGCAGTACTTC. Translated: CASSLVGSGAAYEQYF.

The gene calls are TRBV7-2 and TRBJ1-1; D call uncertain. The CDR3 spans 14 residues. Germline CDR1 and CDR2: SGHTA and FQGNSA. Trimming took off 3 bases at V and 3 bases at J, with 11 bases between the two ends. The CDR3 reads CASSFKGRDTEAFF. The CDR3 DNA reads TGTGCCAGCAGCTTTAAGGGTAGAGACACTGAAGCTTTCTTT.

The chain combines TRBV11-3 with TRBJ2-5; D is possibly TRBD1 (5 bases). CDR3 length equals 14 residues. Trimming shortened V by 5 bases and J by 1 base, and 11 bases separated the two germline ends. From germline, CDR1 is SGHNT and CDR2 YENEEA. The CDR3 sequence: CASSRDSLQETQYF. CDR3 bases: TGTGCCAGCAGCCGCGACAGCCTCCAAGAGACCCAGTACTTC.

V usage is TRBV5-1 and J usage is TRBJ2-2; TRBD1 aligns across 7 bases. Germline V gene data show CDR1 as SGHRS and CDR2 as YFSETQ. V was clipped by 7 bases and J by 4 bases; unmatched bases: 4. This CDR3 has 13 amino acids. The CDR3 nucleotides read TGCGCCAGCCGGGGACAGACCACCGGGGAGCTGTTTTTT. Protein sequence: CASRGQTTGELFF.

The V and J genes are TRBV18 and TRBJ2-3; 8 bases match TRBD1. CDR1 is KGHSH, CDR2 LQKENI, per germline. The CDR3 is 18 residues long. V dropped 1 base and J dropped 7; count of bases not matched to a gene: 16. This chain's CDR3 is CASSPLVRGRGAANTQYF. The CDR3 region has the DNA TGTGCCAGCTCACCACTCGTCAGGGGGCGCGGGGCGGCTAATACGCAGTATTTT.

This clone is a singleton in its sample. This chain joins TRBV30 and TRBJ2-5; 8 positions match TRBD1. Germline loops: CDR1 GTSNPN, CDR2 SVGIG (reference sequence). V was pared by 0 bases and J by 1 base, with 4 bases of the junction left unmatched. The CDR3 extends over 15 amino acids. CDR3 coding DNA: TGTGCCTGGAGTGTTGGCAGGGGGCTCCAAGAGACCCAGTACTTC. Translation: CAWSVGRGLQETQYF.

This chain connects TRBV5-1 to TRBJ2-6; a possible D gene is TRBD1 (6 bases). With 6 bases removed from V and 0 bases from J, the gap between germline ends came to 13 bases. Germline V gene data show CDR1 as SGHRS and CDR2 as YFSETQ. This CDR3 has 16 amino acids. Here the CDR3 DNA reads TGCGCCAGCACTCCGGGACACAACTCTGGGGCCAACGTCCTGACTTTC. Protein product: CASTPGHNSGANVLTF.

The chain links TRBV19 to TRBJ2-6, with D tentatively TRBD1 (6 bases). The germline V gene encodes CDR1 LNHDA and CDR2 SQIVND (reference sequence). Trimming stripped 5 bases from V and 2 bases from J, with 10 bases between. The CDR3 is 15 residues long. CDR3: CASSLTGAGANVLTF. For the CDR3, the DNA is TGTGCCAGTAGTTTGACAGGTGCTGGGGCCAACGTCCTGACTTTC.

J is TRBJ2-5 and V is TRBV28; TRBD1 agrees at 7 bases. From germline, CDR1 is MDHEN and CDR2 SYDVKM. CDR3 size: 17 residues. Trimming removed 3 bases from V and 7 bases from J; junction bases left unmatched: 17. The DNA of the CDR3 is TGTGCCAGCAGTTTCCGGGACGGACTCAGGGGGTTTGGGACCCAGTACTTC. Translating gives CASSFRDGLRGFGTQYF.

The V gene is TRBV28, the J gene TRBJ2-7, with D unclear. Trimming shortened V by 6 bases and J by 5 bases, and 11 bases separated the two germline ends. CDR1 is MDHEN and CDR2 is SYDVKM in the germline V gene. The CDR3 has 12 residues. The CDR3 reads CASSRSNHEQYF. DNA of the CDR3: TGTGCCAGCAGCCGTAGCAACCACGAGCAGTACTTC.

This chain uses TRBV6-6 with TRBJ2-3; D not certain. Germline V gives CDR1 MNHNY, CDR2 SVGAGI (reference sequence). Trimming removed 6 bases at V and 7 bases at J, with 11 bases between. This CDR3 has 12 amino acids. The CDR3 DNA reads TGTGCCAGCAGCTCGAATGGGTATACGCAGTATTTT. The encoded protein is CASSSNGYTQYF.

This chain links TRBV25-1 with TRBJ2-1; D is unresolved. Germline CDR1 MGHDK, CDR2 SYGVNS. Trimming shortened V by 1 base and J by 12 bases, and 10 bases separated the two germline ends. This CDR3 contains 12 residues. CDR3 nucleotide sequence: TGTGCCAGCAGTGAATCGGCGGCGGTGCAGTTCTTC. Protein product: CASSESAAVQFF.

The chain uses TRBV2 and TRBJ1-4; D unresolved. Trimming took 6 bases from V and 7 from J, leaving 6 bases between them. Germline V gene lookup returns CDR1 SNHLY and CDR2 FYNNEI. The CDR3 is 11 amino acids. CDR3 in amino acids: CASRVAEKLFF. CDR3 bases: TGTGCCAGCAGGGTGGCTGAAAAACTGTTTTTT.

This clone came up a few times. CDR3: CASSLAVRGSPLHF. The CDR3 nucleotides are TGTGCCAGCAGTTTAGCCGTCCGGGGATCACCCCTCCACTTT. The V gene is TRBV27, the J gene TRBJ1-6, with unresolved D. There are 14 residues in the CDR3. The germline V gene encodes CDR1 MNHEY and CDR2 SMNVEV (reference sequence). V gave up 2 bases and J gave up 10 bases, with 12 bases separating them.

The chain recombines TRBV28 with TRBJ2-4; TRBD2 matches at 8 bases. Germline CDR1 reads MDHEN; CDR2 reads SYDVKM. V gave up 2 bases and J gave up 11 bases; unmatched junction bases: 8. This CDR3 has 14 residues. The CDR3 loop reads CASSLAPSGPFQYF. In DNA form, the CDR3 reads TGTGCCAGCAGTTTAGCCCCTAGCGGGCCTTTTCAGTACTTC.

The chain carries TRBV5-1 and TRBJ1-4; tentatively, D is TRBD1 (5 bases). The CDR3 is 14 amino acids. Germline V lookup: CDR1 SGHRS, CDR2 YFSETQ. Trimming pared 5 bases from V and 4 bases from J, leaving 12 bases between. The CDR3 DNA reads TGCGCCAGCAGGCCGGGGGGGAGTAATGAAAAACTGTTTTTT. This gives the protein CASRPGGSNEKLFF.

With respect to this clone: One end of the junction varies from germline; a read error may be responsible. The rearrangement links TRBV10-2 to TRBJ1-4, with D perhaps matching TRBD1 (6 bases). The CDR3 is 15 residues long. Germline-derived CDR1 and CDR2 are WSHSY and SAAADI. The CDR3 spells CASVGLGGSNEKLFF. CDR3 bases: TGCGCCAGCGTCGGTTTAGGGGGATCTAACGAAAAACTGTTTTTT.

The chain employs TRBV2 and TRBJ2-1; TRBD1 agrees at 7 bases. Germline loops: CDR1 SNHLY, CDR2 FYNNEI. This CDR3 comprises 13 residues. With 10 bases clipped from V and 6 bases from J, the junction kept 9 bases outside the gene matches. The chain's CDR3 is CATIRTGPNEQFF. The CDR3 nucleotides read TGTGCCACCATACGGACAGGACCCAATGAGCAGTTCTTC.